Listed below are T cell receptor beta chains from one sample, sequenced in a study of shared clonotypes between healthy human individuals. Some clones are missing from TCRdb's copy, which holds only in-frame ones; the method was immunoSEQ multiplex PCR. The data hold under 600,000 clones, with 97% observed a single time. The material sequenced was naive CD4+ T cells sorted from blood. The receptors were gathered from a woman aged 30 to 39 in good health. Both conserved end residues are part of each CDR3. The order of the fields is CDR3 DNA, CDR3 protein, D gene, clone size, J gene, V gene. D genes are given only for firm matches. The size field is filled for only some rows; it gives once, few, many or a size class.

cdr3_nt: TGTGCCAGCAGCTTACAGCCTCACCTGAACACCGGGGAGCTGTTTTTT
cdr3_aa: CASSLQPHLNTGELFF
d_call: NA
clone_size: NA
j_call: TRBJ2-2
v_call: TRBV7-6

cdr3_nt: TGTGCCAGCAGCTGGGGGGGGCGAGAGACCCAGTACTTC
cdr3_aa: CASSWGGRETQYF
d_call: NA
clone_size: NA
j_call: TRBJ2-5
v_call: TRBV5-4

cdr3_nt: TGTGCCTGCTCCAGAGCGAGCTCCTACGAGCAGTACTTC
cdr3_aa: CACSRASSYEQYF
d_call: NA
clone_size: NA
j_call: TRBJ2-7
v_call: TRBV30

cdr3_nt: TGTGCCTGGAGGGAACTTGGACTAGCGGGGAGAGGGTATGAGCAGTTCTTC
cdr3_aa: CAWRELGLAGRGYEQFF
d_call: TRBD2
clone_size: NA
j_call: TRBJ2-1
v_call: TRBV30

cdr3_nt: TGCAGCGTTGCTGGTAGAGCGACTAGCGGGAGCTCCTACAATGAGCAGTTCTTC
cdr3_aa: CSVAGRATSGSSYNEQFF
d_call: TRBD2
clone_size: once
j_call: TRBJ2-1
v_call: TRBV29-1

cdr3_nt: TGTGCCAGCAGCTTGAACTGGACACCGGTGAAACTGTTTTTT
cdr3_aa: CASSLNWTPVKLFF
d_call: NA
clone_size: NA
j_call: TRBJ1-4
v_call: TRBV5-5

cdr3_nt: TGCGCCAGCAGCCCGGGCAGGGTGATAGCGGGACGCACAGATACGCAGTATTTT
cdr3_aa: CASSPGRVIAGRTDTQYF
d_call: TRBD2
clone_size: NA
j_call: TRBJ2-3
v_call: TRBV4-1

cdr3_nt: TGCGCCAGCAGCACAGAACAGGGAGGGGAAGAGACCCAGTACTTC
cdr3_aa: CASSTEQGGEETQYF
d_call: NA
clone_size: NA
j_call: TRBJ2-5
v_call: TRBV5-1

cdr3_nt: TGTGCCAGCAGTTACGGACAGACGAACACCGGGGAGCTGTTTTTT
cdr3_aa: CASSYGQTNTGELFF
d_call: NA
clone_size: NA
j_call: TRBJ2-2
v_call: TRBV6-5

cdr3_nt: TGTGCCAGCAGGCCGGGACAGGCCTCCTACGAGCAGTACTTC
cdr3_aa: CASRPGQASYEQYF
d_call: TRBD1
clone_size: NA
j_call: TRBJ2-7
v_call: TRBV27

cdr3_nt: TGTGCCAGCAGCGTAGCCAGGTCTGGGGCCAACGTCCTGACTTTC
cdr3_aa: CASSVARSGANVLTF
d_call: NA
clone_size: NA
j_call: TRBJ2-6
v_call: TRBV9

cdr3_nt: TGTGCCAGCAGCCTAGGACATCCCTCCTACGAGCAGTACTTC
cdr3_aa: CASSLGHPSYEQYF
d_call: NA
clone_size: NA
j_call: TRBJ2-7
v_call: TRBV5-4

cdr3_nt: TGTGCCAGCAGCTTATTAGCGGGTGCGAACACCGGGGAGCTGTTTTTT
cdr3_aa: CASSLLAGANTGELFF
d_call: TRBD2
clone_size: NA
j_call: TRBJ2-2
v_call: TRBV11-2

cdr3_nt: TGCGCCAGCAGCTTGGCTGGCGGGAGCACAGATACGCAGTATTTT
cdr3_aa: CASSLAGGSTDTQYF
d_call: NA
clone_size: NA
j_call: TRBJ2-3
v_call: TRBV5-1

cdr3_nt: TGTGCCAGCAGTTTGCGGATGGGGGGAGGGCCAGATACGCAGTATTTT
cdr3_aa: CASSLRMGGGPDTQYF
d_call: TRBD2
clone_size: NA
j_call: TRBJ2-3
v_call: TRBV28

cdr3_nt: TGTGCCAGCTCCACCAGGTCTAGCGATAAAGAGACCCAGTACTTC
cdr3_aa: CASSTRSSDKETQYF
d_call: NA
clone_size: NA
j_call: TRBJ2-5
v_call: TRBV18

cdr3_nt: TGTGCCACCGCGGCGTGGGGCGCCGGTCAAGAGACCCAGTACTTC
cdr3_aa: CATAAWGAGQETQYF
d_call: NA
clone_size: NA
j_call: TRBJ2-5
v_call: TRBV19

cdr3_nt: TGTGCCAGCAGCGAGACTAGCCTCTCCTACGAGCAGTACTTC
cdr3_aa: CASSETSLSYEQYF
d_call: TRBD2
clone_size: NA
j_call: TRBJ2-7
v_call: TRBV5-4

cdr3_nt: TGTGCCAGCTCAATAAGTCCCTCGGGGGCCAACGTCCTGACTTTC
cdr3_aa: CASSISPSGANVLTF
d_call: NA
clone_size: NA
j_call: TRBJ2-6
v_call: TRBV7-3

cdr3_nt: TGCGCCAGCAGCCTGAGGGCTAGCGGCCAAGAGACCCAGTACTTC
cdr3_aa: CASSLRASGQETQYF
d_call: TRBD2
clone_size: NA
j_call: TRBJ2-5
v_call: TRBV5-1

cdr3_nt: TGCGCCAGCAGCCAAGGGGGAGGGATATCCAATCAGCCCCAGCATTTT
cdr3_aa: CASSQGGGISNQPQHF
d_call: NA
clone_size: NA
j_call: TRBJ1-5
v_call: TRBV4-1

cdr3_nt: TGTGCCAGCACCCCTGGGTACGGTACTGAAGCTTTCTTT
cdr3_aa: CASTPGYGTEAFF
d_call: NA
clone_size: NA
j_call: TRBJ1-1
v_call: TRBV6-6

cdr3_nt: TGTGCCAGCAGCTTAGGTGGGACAGGGGTAAATCAGCCCCAGCATTTT
cdr3_aa: CASSLGGTGVNQPQHF
d_call: TRBD1
clone_size: NA
j_call: TRBJ1-5
v_call: TRBV13

cdr3_nt: TGTGCCAGCAGTTACGGGGGGGGCTTGGGGACCCAGTACTTC
cdr3_aa: CASSYGGGLGTQYF
d_call: NA
clone_size: NA
j_call: TRBJ2-5
v_call: TRBV6-6

cdr3_nt: TGTGCCAGCAGTTCAGGGTTCTCTTCACCCCTCCACTTT
cdr3_aa: CASSSGFSSPLHF
d_call: NA
clone_size: NA
j_call: TRBJ1-6
v_call: TRBV28

cdr3_nt: TGTGCCAGCAGGAAAAGACAGGGCACTCAAGAGACCCAGTACTTC
cdr3_aa: CASRKRQGTQETQYF
d_call: TRBD1
clone_size: NA
j_call: TRBJ2-5
v_call: TRBV28

cdr3_nt: TGCGCCAGCAGCTCCATGACAGGGGCCTACAATGAGCAGTTCTTC
cdr3_aa: CASSSMTGAYNEQFF
d_call: TRBD1
clone_size: NA
j_call: TRBJ2-1
v_call: TRBV5-1

cdr3_nt: TGCGCCAGCAGCCAAGCTCCCCAGGGAGGGGAGACCCAGTACTTC
cdr3_aa: CASSQAPQGGETQYF
d_call: TRBD2
clone_size: NA
j_call: TRBJ2-5
v_call: TRBV4-1